This is a list of T cell receptor beta chains from one sample in a study of CD8 T cells in ankylosing spondylitis. TCRdb re-derived calls from the 5' RACE reads in MiXCR, one entry per CDR3 protein. The profile shows under 850,000 distinct CDR3 sequences, 15% to 20% of them singletons. The sequenced sample consisted of blood, either unsorted or a sorted T cell fraction (not recorded which). The origin of the receptors is a male donor with ankylosing spondylitis. The CDR3 runs from the conserved cysteine through the conserved F or W. Fields, in order: D gene, CDR3 length, clone size, V gene, J gene, CDR3 DNA, CDR3 protein. D genes are given only for firm matches. Clone size is given for some rows only: seen once, a few or many times, or a class if the clone is expanded.

TRBD1	15	NA	TRBV5-5	TRBJ1-1	TGTGCCAGCAGCTTGAAAGGGACAGGGATTACCGGAGCTTTCTTT	CASSLKGTGITGAFF
TRBD1	20	NA	TRBV7-3	TRBJ2-1	TGTGCCAGCAGCGGCTGGCAACCGGGACAGACTGATCTCGGATTTAATGAGCAGTTCTTC	CASSGWQPGQTDLGFNEQFF
TRBD1	15	NA	TRBV7-2	TRBJ2-1	TGTGCCAGCAGACGGACAGGGGTCTCCTACAATGAGCAGTTCTTC	CASRRTGVSYNEQFF
TRBD2	18	few	TRBV7-3	TRBJ2-5	TGTGCCAGCAGCTTGGGACTAGCGGGGGGGCCGGGGTTAGAGACCCAGTACTTC	CASSLGLAGGPGLETQYF
TRBD1	13	NA	TRBV19	TRBJ2-1	TGTGCCAGTAACGGACAGGGTTTGGTTGAGCAGTTCTTC	CASNGQGLVEQFF
NA	17	NA	TRBV14	TRBJ2-1	TGTGCCAGCAGCCAAGATTACGGCTTCTCCTCCTACAATGAGCAGTTCTTC	CASSQDYGFSSYNEQFF
TRBD1	14	few	TRBV30	TRBJ2-7	TGTGCCTGGAGTGTACCAGGGGGCTCGTACGAGCAGTACTTC	CAWSVPGGSYEQYF
TRBD1	16	few	TRBV12-3/TRBV12-4	TRBJ1-2	TGTGCCAGCAGTTTAGCGCTATTACAGGGAGGGGGCGGCTACACCTTC	CASSLALLQGGGGYTF
NA	13	NA	TRBV7-2	TRBJ2-7	TGTGCCAGCAGCTCCAGCCGGGTTGAGGAGCAGTACTTC	CASSSSRVEEQYF
TRBD1	16	few	TRBV12-3/TRBV12-4	TRBJ2-2	TGTGCCAGCAGTCCTGGCCCGGGACAGGGGACCGGGGAGCTGTTTTTT	CASSPGPGQGTGELFF
NA	14	few	TRBV29-1	TRBJ1-1	TGCAGCGCTGAATTTGGGGACTTGAACACTGGAGCTTTCTTT	CSAEFGDLNTGAFF
TRBD2	17	few	TRBV5-6	TRBJ2-1	TGTGCCAGCAGCCCTAGGACTAGCGGGAGGGCCTCGGATGAGCAGTTCTTC	CASSPRTSGRASDEQFF